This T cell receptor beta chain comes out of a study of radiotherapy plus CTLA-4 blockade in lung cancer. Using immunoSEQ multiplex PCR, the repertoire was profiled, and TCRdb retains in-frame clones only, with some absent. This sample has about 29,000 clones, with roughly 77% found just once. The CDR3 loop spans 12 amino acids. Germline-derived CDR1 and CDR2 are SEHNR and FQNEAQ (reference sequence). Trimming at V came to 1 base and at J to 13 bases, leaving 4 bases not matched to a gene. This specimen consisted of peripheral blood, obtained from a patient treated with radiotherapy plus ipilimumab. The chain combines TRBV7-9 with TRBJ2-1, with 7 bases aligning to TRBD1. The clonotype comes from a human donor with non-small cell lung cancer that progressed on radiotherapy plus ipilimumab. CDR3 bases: TGTGCCAGCAGCTTAGAGAGACAGGGACAGTTCTTC. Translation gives CASSLERQGQFF.